This TCR beta chain was observed in a study of response to subunit inactivated influenza vaccine. Study observations and caveats: Authors suggested seasonal influenza vaccinations each recruit few new T cells.

As to this clonotype: Its target is not known.

TCRdb passed the RT-PCR reads through MiXCR, listing each CDR3 protein once. Of almost 600,000 distinct CDR3 sequences listed, 14% are singletons. The sequence was collected from a man between 50 and 59 years old who received an inactivated influenza vaccine. Here the sequenced sample was PBMCs from blood, taken 11 to 12 days after vaccination.

The CDR3, as DNA: TGTGCCAGCAGAGCCACTAGCGGGAGGGCCCCGGATACGCAGTATTTT. It codes for CASRATSGRAPDTQYF. V and J are TRBV6-1 and TRBJ2-3; 13 bases are shared with TRBD2. Germline assignment: CDR1 MNHNS and CDR2 SASEGT. The CDR3 is made up of 16 amino acids. V was clipped by 6 bases and J by 6 bases; unmatched bases: 9.